The rows below give T cell receptor beta chains drawn from one sample of a study of blood T cells in healthy people across ages. TCRdb re-called the 5' RACE reads through MiXCR, storing one row per CDR3 protein. The sample lists about a million distinct CDR3 sequences, less than 45% occurring once. Sequencing input: blood. The receptors come from a man in his late teens or twenties in good health. CDR3s include the opening cysteine and the closing phenylalanine or tryptophan. Fields, in order: V gene, D gene, clone size, CDR3 length, J gene, CDR3 protein. D genes are given only for firm matches. Not all rows give a size; the values are once, few, many and, for expanded clones, a class.

TRBV10-3	TRBD1	.	16	TRBJ2-3	CAISTSTGSSTDTQYF
TRBV28	TRBD2	few	15	TRBJ2-5	CASSMGGLEQETQYF
TRBV4-1	TRBD1	.	16	TRBJ2-1	CASSLRPGTGPREQFF
TRBV9	.	few	14	TRBJ2-6	CASSVNPGANVLTF
TRBV6-1	.	.	15	TRBJ1-2	CASSSPTGLNYGYTF
TRBV12-5	.	few	13	TRBJ2-5	CASGMGAWETQYF
TRBV18	TRBD2	.	13	TRBJ2-4	CASSPGTTNIQYF
TRBV7-2	TRBD1	.	15	TRBJ2-1	CASSPRQGSYNGQFF
TRBV14	.	.	15	TRBJ1-2	CASSRTLDYRYGYTF
TRBV20-1	.	once	13	TRBJ1-5	CSARVLGGQPQHF
TRBV27	TRBD1	few	16	TRBJ1-2	CASSPAQGGTNYGYTF
TRBV20-1	.	many	12	TRBJ1-2	CSARDGDYGYTF
TRBV7-2	.	.	16	TRBJ2-7	CASSTLSGTTGKEQYF
TRBV5-1	TRBD1	few	20	TRBJ1-5	CASSLSSVRNRGLFWKPQHF
TRBV20-1	.	few	14	TRBJ1-1	CSARDPTGSPEAFF
TRBV20-1	.	.	14	TRBJ1-5	CSASFGHLDQPQHF
TRBV12-3/TRBV12-4	TRBD2	.	14	TRBJ2-3	CAGRRGDREDTQYF
TRBV28	.	.	12	TRBJ1-2	CASNQGDYGYTF
TRBV15	TRBD1	.	16	TRBJ2-1	CATSRVNRGSYNEQFF
TRBV6-6	TRBD1	.	14	.	CASIPGQAKNIQYF
TRBV29-1	.	.	14	TRBJ1-1	CSVGSGGRWTEAFF
TRBV12-3/TRBV12-4	.	few	15	TRBJ2-2	CASRRGQMNTGELFF
TRBV7-9	.	few	14	TRBJ1-2	CASSGITEFDGYTF
TRBV20-1	.	.	16	TRBJ1-6	CSARERESSYNSPLYF
TRBV24-1	.	.	14	TRBJ1-5	CATSEGVSNQPQHF
TRBV6-2/TRBV6-3	.	.	15	TRBJ1-6	CASSYRGSYNSPLHF
TRBV4-3	.	.	13	TRBJ1-5	CASSQELNQPQHF
TRBV7-9	.	.	12	TRBJ2-7	CASAPSPHEQYF
TRBV6-5	.	.	13	TRBJ1-3	CASSYGSGNTIYF
TRBV11-2	TRBD1	.	17	TRBJ2-1	CASSYTGTGLRVNERFF
TRBV12-3/TRBV12-4	TRBD2	few	16	TRBJ2-7	CASSSGLAGAYNEQYF
TRBV15	TRBD1	.	14	TRBJ1-1	CATSSNRGLAEAFF
TRBV5-1	.	many	14	TRBJ2-3	CASSLASDADTQYF
TRBV5-1	.	.	15	TRBJ2-2	CASSLTEAYTGELFF
TRBV9	.	few	14	TRBJ1-2	CASSQKDTNYGYTF
TRBV20-1	TRBD2	few	14	TRBJ2-2	CSARPGLNTGELFF
TRBV27	.	.	14	TRBJ2-3	CASKLGLSADTQYF
TRBV4-1	TRBD1	many	13	TRBJ1-1	CASRRQGGTEAFF
TRBV7-6	TRBD1	.	15	TRBJ2-3	CASSATGVETDTQYF
TRBV28	TRBD1	.	13	TRBJ2-7	CASSSLTGVEQYF
TRBV25-1	.	few	15	TRBJ1-2	CASSDRGDPYYGYTF
TRBV18	TRBD1	.	17	TRBJ2-1	CASSPDFFSTGGDEQFF
TRBV2	TRBD1	.	12	TRBJ1-2	CASTTTGDGYTF
TRBV7-2	TRBD2	once	16	TRBJ2-3	CASSPRLAGATDTQYF
TRBV14	.	few	13	TRBJ1-2	CASSQVRDGGYTF
TRBV10-3	TRBD1	many	13	TRBJ2-3	CAITTDRADTQYF